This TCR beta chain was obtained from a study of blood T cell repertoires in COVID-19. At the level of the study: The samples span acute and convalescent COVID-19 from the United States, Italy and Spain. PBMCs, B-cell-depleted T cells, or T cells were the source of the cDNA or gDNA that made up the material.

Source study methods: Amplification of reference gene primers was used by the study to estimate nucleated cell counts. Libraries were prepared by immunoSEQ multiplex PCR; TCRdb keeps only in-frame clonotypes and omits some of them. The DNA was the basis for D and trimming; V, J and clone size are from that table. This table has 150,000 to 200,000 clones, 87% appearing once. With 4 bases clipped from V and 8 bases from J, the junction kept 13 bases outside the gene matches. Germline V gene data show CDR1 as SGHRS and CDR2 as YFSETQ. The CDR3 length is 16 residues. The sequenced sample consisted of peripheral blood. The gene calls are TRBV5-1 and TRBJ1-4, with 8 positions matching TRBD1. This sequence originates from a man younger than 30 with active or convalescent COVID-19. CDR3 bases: TGCGCCAGCAGCCCGGACAGGGAGCGGGCGCTAGAAAAACTGTTTTTT. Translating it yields CASSPDRERALEKLFF.